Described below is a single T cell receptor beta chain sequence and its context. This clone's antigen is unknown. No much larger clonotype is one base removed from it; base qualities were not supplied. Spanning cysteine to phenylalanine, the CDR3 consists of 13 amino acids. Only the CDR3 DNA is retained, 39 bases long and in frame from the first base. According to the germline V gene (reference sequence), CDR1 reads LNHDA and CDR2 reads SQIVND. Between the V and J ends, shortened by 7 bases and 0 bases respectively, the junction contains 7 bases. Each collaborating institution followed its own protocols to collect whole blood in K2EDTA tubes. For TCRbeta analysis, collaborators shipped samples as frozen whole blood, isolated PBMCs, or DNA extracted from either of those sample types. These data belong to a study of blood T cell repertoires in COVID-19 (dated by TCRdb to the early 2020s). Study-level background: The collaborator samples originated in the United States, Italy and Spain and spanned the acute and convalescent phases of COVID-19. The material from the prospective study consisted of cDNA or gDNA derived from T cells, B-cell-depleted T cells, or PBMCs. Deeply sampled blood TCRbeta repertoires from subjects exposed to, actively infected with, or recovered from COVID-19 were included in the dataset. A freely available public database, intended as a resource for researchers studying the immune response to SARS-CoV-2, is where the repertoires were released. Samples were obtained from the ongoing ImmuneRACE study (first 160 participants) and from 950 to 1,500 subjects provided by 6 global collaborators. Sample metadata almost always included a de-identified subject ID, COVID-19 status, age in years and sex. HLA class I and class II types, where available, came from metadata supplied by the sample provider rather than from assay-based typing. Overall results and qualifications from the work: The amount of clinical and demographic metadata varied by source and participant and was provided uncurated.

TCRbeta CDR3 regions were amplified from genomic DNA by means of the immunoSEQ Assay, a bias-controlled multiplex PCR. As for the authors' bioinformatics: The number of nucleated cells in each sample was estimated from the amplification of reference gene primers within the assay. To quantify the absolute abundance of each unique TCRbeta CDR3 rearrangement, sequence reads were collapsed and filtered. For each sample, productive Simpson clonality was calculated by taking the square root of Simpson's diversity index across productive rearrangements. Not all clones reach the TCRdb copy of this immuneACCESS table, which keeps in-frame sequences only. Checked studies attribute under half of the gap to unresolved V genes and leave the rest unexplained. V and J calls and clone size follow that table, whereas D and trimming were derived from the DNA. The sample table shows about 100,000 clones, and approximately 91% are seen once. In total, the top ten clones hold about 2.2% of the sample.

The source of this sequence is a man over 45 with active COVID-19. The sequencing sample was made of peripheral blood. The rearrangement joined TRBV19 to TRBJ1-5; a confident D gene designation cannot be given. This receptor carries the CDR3 CASMRYSNQPQHF. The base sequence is TGTGCCAGTATGCGATATAGCAATCAGCCCCAGCATTTT.